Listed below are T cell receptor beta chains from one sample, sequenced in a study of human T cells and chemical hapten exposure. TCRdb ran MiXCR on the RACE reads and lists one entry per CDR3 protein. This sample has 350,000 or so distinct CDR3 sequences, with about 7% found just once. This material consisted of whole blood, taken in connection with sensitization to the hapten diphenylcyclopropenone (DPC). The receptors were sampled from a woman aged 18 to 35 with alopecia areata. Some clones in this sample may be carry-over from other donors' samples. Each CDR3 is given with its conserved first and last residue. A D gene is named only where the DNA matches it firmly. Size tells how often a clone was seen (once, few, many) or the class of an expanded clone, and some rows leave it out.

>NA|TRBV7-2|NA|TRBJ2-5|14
TGTGCCAGCAGCTTAGGGCCAGCGGAAGAGACCCAGTACTTC
CASSLGPAEETQYF
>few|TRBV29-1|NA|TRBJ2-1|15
TGCAGCGTTGCCGCAGCTCCTAGCTCCTACAATGAGCAGTTCTTC
CSVAAAPSSYNEQFF
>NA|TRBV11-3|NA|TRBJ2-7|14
TGTGCCAGCAGCTTAGGGGACAACTTCGCCGAGCAGTACTTC
CASSLGDNFAEQYF
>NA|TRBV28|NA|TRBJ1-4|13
TGTGCCAGCAGCGGCAGGACGAATGAAAAACTGTTTTTT
CASSGRTNEKLFF
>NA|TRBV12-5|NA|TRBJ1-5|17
TGTGCTAGTGGTTTGGTAACAAAGGGGGGGGCCAGTCAGCCCCAGCATTTT
CASGLVTKGGASQPQHF
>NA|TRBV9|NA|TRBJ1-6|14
TGTGCCAGCAGCCTAGAACGGAGGGATTCACCCCTCCACTTT
CASSLERRDSPLHF
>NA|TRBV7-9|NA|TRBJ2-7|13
TGTGCCAGCAGCCTACGGGACTCCGTTTCGTCGTACTTC
CASSLRDSVSSYF
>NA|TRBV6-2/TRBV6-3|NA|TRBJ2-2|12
TGTGCCAGCAGGGGACAATTCGGGGAGCTGTTTTTT
CASRGQFGELFF
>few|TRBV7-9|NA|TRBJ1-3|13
TGTGCCAGCAGCTCCTCCTCAGGAAACACCATATATTTT
CASSSSSGNTIYF
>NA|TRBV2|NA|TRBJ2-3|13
TGTGCCAGCAGAACTCAGAGCACAGATACGCAGTATTTT
CASRTQSTDTQYF
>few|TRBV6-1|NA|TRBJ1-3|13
TGTGCCAGCAGCTTCGACAGAGGAAACACCATATATTTT
CASSFDRGNTIYF
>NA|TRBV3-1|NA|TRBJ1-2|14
TGTGCCAGCAGCCAAGCCCAAAGTCAGTATGGCTACACCTTC
CASSQAQSQYGYTF
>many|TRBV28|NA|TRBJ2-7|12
TGTGCCAGCAGTCTGGACACCTACGAGCAGTACTTC
CASSLDTYEQYF
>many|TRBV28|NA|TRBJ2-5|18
TGTGCCAGCAGTTTAGTAAAAGTCGGGCGCCCGATTAAAGAGACCCAGTACTTC
CASSLVKVGRPIKETQYF
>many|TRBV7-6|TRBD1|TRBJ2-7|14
TGTGCCAGCAGCCGCCGGACAGGGGGCGACGAGCAGTACTTC
CASSRRTGGDEQYF
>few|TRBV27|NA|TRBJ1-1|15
TGTGCCAGCAGTTTTGGTGCGGGGACCAACACTGAAGCTTTCTTT
CASSFGAGTNTEAFF
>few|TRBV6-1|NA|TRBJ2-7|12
TGTGCCAGCAGGCCCTATACCTACGAGCAGTACTTC
CASRPYTYEQYF
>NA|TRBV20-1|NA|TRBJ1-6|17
TGCAGTGCTAGAGATCTCAAGACCCCGAGGTCTAATTCACCCCTCCACTTT
CSARDLKTPRSNSPLHF
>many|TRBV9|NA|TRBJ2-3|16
TGTGCCAGCAGCCTTGCGCTGGGCGGGGGCACAGATACGCAGTATTTT
CASSLALGGGTDTQYF
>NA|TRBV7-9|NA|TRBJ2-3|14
TGTGCCAGCAGCCGATCCGCAGGGACAGATACGCAGTATTTT
CASSRSAGTDTQYF
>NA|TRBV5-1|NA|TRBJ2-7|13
TGCGCCAGCAGCTTGCGAAACGGGGGTGAGCAGTACTTC
CASSLRNGGEQYF
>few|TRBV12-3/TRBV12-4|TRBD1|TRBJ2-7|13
TGTGCCAGCACACCGGGACAGGGGTCCGAGCAGTACTTC
CASTPGQGSEQYF
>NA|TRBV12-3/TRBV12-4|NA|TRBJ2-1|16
TGTGCCAGCAGTTTACCGTGGGCAGGGGGGAGTTATGAGCAGTTCTTC
CASSLPWAGGSYEQFF
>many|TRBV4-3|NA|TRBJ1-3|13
TGCGCCAGCGGACCGGTCTCTGGAAACACCATATATTTT
CASGPVSGNTIYF
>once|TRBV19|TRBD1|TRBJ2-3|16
TGTGCCAGTACCCTCACCGGACAGGGGACTCCAGATACGCAGTATTTT
CASTLTGQGTPDTQYF
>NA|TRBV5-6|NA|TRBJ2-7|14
TGTGCCAGCAGCAGAATCGGACGTAGGAACGAGCAGTACTTC
CASSRIGRRNEQYF
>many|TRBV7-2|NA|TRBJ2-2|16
TGTGCCAGCAGCAACTCTCCCGTACGGAACACCGGGGAGCTGTTTTTT
CASSNSPVRNTGELFF
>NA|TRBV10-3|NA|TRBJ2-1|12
TGTGCCATCAGTGAGTCCAGTAATGAGCAGTTCTTC
CAISESSNEQFF
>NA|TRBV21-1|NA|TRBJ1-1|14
TGTGCCAGCAGCAAAGAACAGGGAGACACTGAAGCTTTCTTT
CASSKEQGDTEAFF
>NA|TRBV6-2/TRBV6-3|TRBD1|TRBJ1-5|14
TGTGCCAGCAGTTCGGACAGGGGGGGGCAGCCCCAGCATTTT
CASSSDRGGQPQHF
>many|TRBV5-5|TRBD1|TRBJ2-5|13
TGTGCCAGCAGCGGGACAGACCAAGAGACCCAGTACTTC
CASSGTDQETQYF
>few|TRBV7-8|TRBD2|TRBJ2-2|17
TGTGCCAGCAGCCGTCGAGCAGCGGGGGGGCTAACCGGGGAGCTGTTTTTT
CASSRRAAGGLTGELFF
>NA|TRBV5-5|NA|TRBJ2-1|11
TGTGCCAGCAGGGAAGGGGGACAGCAGTTCTTC
CASREGGQQFF
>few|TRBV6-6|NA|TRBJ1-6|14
TGTGCCAGCAGTTACAGGGCCAATAATTCACCCCTCCACTTT
CASSYRANNSPLHF
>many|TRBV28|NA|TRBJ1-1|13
TGTGCCAGCAGTCCGAGGGGGGGGCCTGAAGCTTTCTTT
CASSPRGGPEAFF
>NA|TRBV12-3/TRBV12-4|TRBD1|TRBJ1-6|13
TGTGCCAGCGCCTGGGGACAGGGGTCACCCCTCCACTTT
CASAWGQGSPLHF
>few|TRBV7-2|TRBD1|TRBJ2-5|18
TGTGCCAGCAGCTTAGTCCCTTCAGGGGGCGTAAGACAGCAGACCCAGTACTTC
CASSLVPSGGVRQQTQYF
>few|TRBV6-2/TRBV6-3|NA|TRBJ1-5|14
TGTGCCAGCAGTTACCGGCCACCCGATCAGCCCCAGCATTTT
CASSYRPPDQPQHF
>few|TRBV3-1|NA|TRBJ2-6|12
TGTGCCAGCAGCCGGGGGGCCAACGTCCTGACTTTC
CASSRGANVLTF
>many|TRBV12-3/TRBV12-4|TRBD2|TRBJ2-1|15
TGTGCCAGCAGTTCTTTTGGGCTAGCGGGGAATGAGCAGTTCTTC
CASSSFGLAGNEQFF
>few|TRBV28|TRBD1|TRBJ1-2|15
TGTGCCAGCACCCATTACAGGGGGGAGGACTATGGCTACACCTTC
CASTHYRGEDYGYTF
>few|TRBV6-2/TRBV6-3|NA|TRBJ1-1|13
TGTGCCAGCAGTTCCCTTGGGGGCGTGAGAGCTTTCTTT
CASSSLGGVRAFF
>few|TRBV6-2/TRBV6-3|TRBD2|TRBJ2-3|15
TGTGCCAGCAGTTCGGGGGGGCTTAGCACAGATACGCAGTATTTT
CASSSGGLSTDTQYF
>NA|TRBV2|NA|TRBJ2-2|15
TGTGCCAGCAGTGAATATCGGGGTAACACCGGGGAGCTGTTTTTT
CASSEYRGNTGELFF
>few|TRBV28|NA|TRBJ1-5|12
TGTGCCGACGGGGGGCGAGGTCAGCCCCAGCATTTT
CADGGRGQPQHF
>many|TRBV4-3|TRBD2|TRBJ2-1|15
TGCGCCAGCAGCCAAGGGCTAGCGGGGATGAATGAGCAGTTCTTC
CASSQGLAGMNEQFF
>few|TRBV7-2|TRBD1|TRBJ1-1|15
TGTGCCAGCAGCCGAAGAGGACAGGGGACGACTGAAGCTTTCTTT
CASSRRGQGTTEAFF
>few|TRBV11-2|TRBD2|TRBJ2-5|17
TGTGCCAGCAGCTTAGATTCCTCTAGCGGGGGGGGAGAGACCCAGTACTTC
CASSLDSSSGGGETQYF
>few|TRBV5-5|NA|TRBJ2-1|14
TGTGCCAGCAGCTGGACCGCAGTGGGGAATGAGCAGTTCTTC
CASSWTAVGNEQFF
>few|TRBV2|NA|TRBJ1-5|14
TGTGCCAGCTGGGGAGACAGTCGCAATCAGCCCCAGCATTTT
CASWGDSRNQPQHF
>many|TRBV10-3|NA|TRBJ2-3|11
TGTGCCATCAGTAACACAGATACGCAGTATTTT
CAISNTDTQYF
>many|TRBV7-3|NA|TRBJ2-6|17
TGTGCCAGCAGCCCGAAGGCACAGGGATCTGGGGCCAACGTCCTGACTTTC
CASSPKAQGSGANVLTF
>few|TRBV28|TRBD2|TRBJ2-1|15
TGTGCCAGCAGTTTCCCCCCCGGGGGGGTGGTTGAGCAGTTCTTC
CASSFPPGGVVEQFF
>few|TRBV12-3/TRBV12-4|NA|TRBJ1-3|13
TGTGCCAGCGTGTTGTTCTCTGGAAACACCATATATTTT
CASVLFSGNTIYF
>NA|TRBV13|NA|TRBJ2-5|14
TGTGCCAGCAGCTTAGGGTTGCAGGAAGAGACCCAGTACTTC
CASSLGLQEETQYF
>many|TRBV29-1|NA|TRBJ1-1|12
TGCAGCGTTGGAGATTTTGGCACTGAAGCTTTCTTT
CSVGDFGTEAFF
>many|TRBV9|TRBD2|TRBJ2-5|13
TGTGCCAGCAGCGTACGACTAGCGGAGACCCAGTACTTC
CASSVRLAETQYF
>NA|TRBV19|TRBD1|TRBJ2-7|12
TGTGCCAGTAGTATAACAGGGGGCGAGCAGTACTTC
CASSITGGEQYF
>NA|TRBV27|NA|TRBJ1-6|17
TGTGCCAGCAGTTTATCCTATGCCGGACAGCTTAATTCACCCCTCCACTTT
CASSLSYAGQLNSPLHF